This TCR beta chain was observed in a study of graft-versus-host responses after intestinal transplantation. Study-level background: Once they had received anti-thymocyte globulin induction, all recipients took tacrolimus and steroids for approximately 3 years.

This clone has a handful of counts. The protocol was immunoSEQ multiplex PCR, while the TCRdb copy is restricted to in-frame clones and leaves out a portion. The sample yields 8,500 to 11,000 clones, roughly 38% seen once. Some 200,000 CFSE-labeled responder cells were plated with some 200,000 irradiated, violet-dye-labeled stimulator cells. The CDR3 consists of 15 residues. Germline V gene lookup returns CDR1 LGHNA and CDR2 YNFKEQ. The source of this sequence is a human patient who received an intestinal transplant. The sample in question was alloreactive CD8+ T cells from a mixed lymphocyte reaction culture, obtained before intestinal transplant. Described subset: CFSE-low proliferating T cells sorted from roughly six-day pre-transplant mixed lymphocyte reaction (GvH or HvG direction). The chain has TRBV4-2 and TRBJ2-5, with 7 bases that match TRBD2. The J call may be mistaken, given a closer DNA end match to TRBJ2-7. The CDR3 region has the DNA TGTGCCAGCAGCCCCAGCGGGGCGGGGATCTACGAGCAGTACTTC. Its translation: CASSPSGAGIYEQYF.